Described below is a single TCR beta chain sequence and its context. This clone was picked up many times. Its antigen is unknown. Base-call qualities are not available, and no considerably larger clone is one nucleotide away. Each collaborating institution followed its own protocols to collect whole blood in K2EDTA tubes. For TCRbeta analysis, collaborators shipped samples in one of three forms: frozen whole blood, isolated PBMCs, or DNA extracted from either of those sample types. These data belong to a study of blood T cell repertoires in COVID-19 (dated by TCRdb to the early 2020s). For context, the study as a whole: Samples covering the acute and convalescent phases of COVID-19 were provided by collaborators in the United States, Italy and Spain. Where available, HLA class I and class II types were taken from metadata supplied by the sample provider and were not determined by assay-based typing. Samples came from the ongoing ImmuneRACE study (first 160 participants) plus 1,254 subjects from 6 global collaborators. Subjects who had been exposed to COVID-19, were actively infected with it, or had recovered from it provided the deeply sampled blood TCRbeta repertoires that made up the dataset. Sample metadata almost always included a de-identified subject ID, COVID-19 status, age in years and sex. The repertoires were released in a freely available public database intended as a resource for research on the immune response to SARS-CoV-2. The material from the prospective study consisted of cDNA or gDNA derived from T cells, B-cell-depleted T cells, or PBMCs. What the research found in general, with its limitations: How much clinical and demographic metadata was included differed by source and by participant, and the metadata was provided uncurated.

TCRbeta CDR3 regions were amplified from genomic DNA by means of the immunoSEQ Assay, a bias-controlled multiplex PCR. The study's own analysis went as follows. Nucleated cell counts per sample were estimated from amplification of reference gene primers within the assay. To quantify the absolute abundance of each unique TCRbeta CDR3 rearrangement, sequence reads were collapsed and filtered. Productive Simpson clonality was computed per sample as the square root of Simpson's diversity index over productive rearrangements. The immuneACCESS repertoire file appears here via TCRdb, limited to in-frame rearrangements. These files lack a portion of the clones; in checked studies, under half of the deficit traces to unresolved V genes, and the cause of the others is not known. V and J calls and clone size follow that table, whereas D and trimming were derived from the DNA. For this sample there are about 100,000 clones; about four fifths appear just once. Together, the top ten hold roughly 4% of the sample.

Reading from cysteine to phenylalanine, the CDR3 counts 13 amino acids. Of the read, only the CDR3 DNA is kept; its 39 bases are in frame from base 1. Taken from the germline V gene, the CDR1 and CDR2 loops are LGHNT and FRNRAP. V has 8 bases trimmed and J has 2 bases trimmed; junction bases matching no gene number 5. The V and J segments used are TRBV12-5 and TRBJ2-5, with 7 bases in between that match TRBD2. The material sequenced was peripheral blood. This receptor was taken from a woman between 65 and 79 years old with acute or convalescent COVID-19. DNA sequence: TGTGCTAGTTCTCCGGGGGGACAAGAGACCCAGTACTTC. This sequence encodes CASSPGGQETQYF.